This T cell receptor (beta chain) emerged from a study of blood T cell repertoires in COVID-19. Whole-study context: PBMCs, B-cell-depleted T cells, or T cells provided the cDNA or gDNA that made up the material.

The V end lost 5 bases, the J end lost 3 bases, and 10 bases lay between the germline ends. Looked up from germline, CDR1 is MNHEY and CDR2 is SVGAGI. This CDR3 has 13 amino acids. TCRdb's table, derived via immunoSEQ multiplex PCR, lists solely in-frame clones and lacks some. The sample has 140,000 or so clones, about 88% seen once. This clonotype was sampled from a human donor in a cohort sampled during active COVID-19. V is TRBV6-5 and J is TRBJ2-5; D gene unclear. The sample taken for sequencing was peripheral blood. The CDR3 coding sequence is TGTGCCAGCAGTCGTCGACTGGAAGAGACCCAGTACTTC. Protein sequence: CASSRRLEETQYF.